A single T cell receptor (beta chain) is shown here with its context. The target of this receptor is not known. It has no much larger one-base neighbor in the sample; base qualities were not kept. These data originate in a study of cytomegalovirus exposure and HLA in healthy donors (dated by TCRdb to the late 2010s). Some background on the complete study: An earlier analysis of some 550 of the donors reported 250 to 300 Gb of sequence data and 100 million to 130 million unique TCR beta sequences from approximately 180 million T cells. Besides the first cohort of around 700 subjects, a separate validation cohort made up of over 95 different subjects was used. The study aimed to test whether cataloging public T cell receptors could reveal signatures of past pathogen exposure. In a later genetic analysis, genome-wide SNP genotypes for about 55% of the roughly 670 donors were used, and that subset was treated as a discovery cohort. About 330 gigabases of sequencing data and around 88 million unique TCR sequences made up an early release that covered some 640 HLA-typed donors. Using immunosequencing, the study profiled T cell repertoires from 666 subjects and related those repertoires to cytomegalovirus serostatus. To predict cytomegalovirus infection status, the study brought together high-throughput TCR immunosequencing, statistical association of individual TCRs with disease status, and machine learning. Class I and class II HLA loci were covered by the typing at four-digit resolution. An earlier analysis of about 600 of the donors used high-throughput TCR beta sequencing to judge whether each TCR beta V gene segment behaved as functional or pseudogenic. Alongside the repertoire data, information on donor age, sex, ethnicity and CMV serostatus was compiled. The genetic ancestry cluster associated with self-reported Caucasian donors included over 80% of the 398 genotyped donors. In a later analysis, previously published TCR beta repertoires from more than 500 donors were re-analyzed and high-resolution HLA genotyping was added so that TCR occurrence patterns could be studied. Typing coverage differed by locus: A, B, C, DRB1 and DQB1 were typed in about 620-630 donors, DQA1 in approximately 520, DPA1 in approximately 600, and DPB1 in just under 480. Every discovery cohort repertoire had been produced on one sequencing platform. Roughly 5 DR-DQ haplotypes were handled as single units for association and clustering because linkage in the cohort was strong. Among 300 to 450 genotyped donors of the cohort, an average of approximately 230,000 unique TCR beta nucleotide sequences were sequenced per donor, 15% to 20% of them non-productive. The later analysis used no new phenotypic data to find candidate immune exposures, relying instead on TCR beta sequences and their occurrence across donors. The paper's findings and limits, for the study overall: Three of the identified cytomegalovirus-associated TCR beta chains were confirmed in vitro to be specific for cytomegalovirus antigens. The sequencing pipeline was judged likely to have produced a cluster of highly shared sequence variants as a technical artifact. Specific HLA alleles were associated with some 15,000 TCR beta sequences at a false discovery rate of 0.05 in a later analysis. In a later analysis, several top co-occurrence clusters were reported to appear linked to parvovirus B19, influenza, CMV and Epstein-Barr virus. A later genetic analysis reported fewer N-insertions in productive TCRs among donors in an Asian-associated ancestry cluster than the approximately 670-donor mean. When HLA alleles, especially DR and DQ, strongly co-occurred, attributing TCR associations to individual alleles was difficult. It was suggested by the authors that the approach could potentially be generalized to other disease states and immunological phenotypes. A further reported finding was that TCR beta sequences accurately predicted the HLA-A and HLA-B alleles for most subjects in the first cohort. An association between a missense DCLRE1C variant and V-gene and J-gene trimming of TCR beta chains was found in a later genetic analysis and replicated in an independent cohort. Most TCR sequences were observed very rarely across donors, whereas some public TCRs were present in many individuals. The presence/absence analyses assumed that sequencing depth was roughly uniform across donors, and that assumption may not be true. The earlier analysis of about 600 of the donors excluded 15 to 20 rarely observed V segments, including chromosome 9 orphons, because counts were too low. A later analysis found that TCR association rates varied across HLA loci, with DRB1 alleles showing the most associated TCRs and HLA-C alleles the fewest. A later analysis found that HLA-associated TCR beta chains were more clonally expanded and had lower generation probabilities than equally common non-associated chains. In an earlier analysis of around 500 of the donors, most TCR beta V segments appeared in productive rearrangements about 87% or about 30% of the time, broadly matching IMGT annotations. A total of fewer than 200 TCR beta chains were listed by the study as associated with cytomegalovirus. HLA typing was unavailable for some donors at each locus, so association tests used only the typed subset. The classifier was reported to diagnose cytomegalovirus status with high specificity and sensitivity in both the original and validation cohorts. Only TCR beta chains were sequenced in this cohort, and the absence of alpha or paired-chain data limited detectable features. Some IMGT-functional V segments, including TRBV6-2 and TRBV6-3, could not be distinguished by the 87-base-pair reads and were therefore excluded. For the cohort, immune exposure information was limited to CMV serostatus. Linkage disequilibrium might explain the correlated functional status among segregating V segments, but an unknown experimental factor could not be excluded. A later analysis found that most CMV-associated TCR beta chains appeared HLA-restricted, with HLA associations seemingly driven largely by CMV exposure.

Libraries were prepared through the immunoSEQ multiplex PCR assay. For the multiplex PCR, a mixture combining 60 forward primers for TCR Vbeta segments and 13 reverse primers for TCR Jbeta segments was used. The CDR3 region of rearranged TCR beta genes was amplified from genomic DNA with a multiplex PCR assay. The amplified TCR beta libraries were sequenced on the Illumina HiSeq System as 87-base-pair reads. Per the source publication's procedure: A later analysis tallied around 82 million unique TCR beta chains across the 550 to 850 repertoires, and 10 million to 11 million of those chains were shared by two or more donors. A nearest-neighbor algorithm error-corrected the raw reads and collapsed the reads into unique sequences, merging closely related sequences to remove PCR and sequencing errors. CDR3 sequences were aligned to IMGT reference sequences to assign V, D and J gene segments. Each retained sequence needed at least a six-nucleotide match to both a V gene segment and a J gene segment. Rearrangements were classified as productive when the CDR3 lacked stop codons and remained in frame with V and J, and all other rearrangements were classified as non-productive. Following IMGT convention, CDR3 was defined as the stretch from the second conserved V-encoded cysteine to the conserved J-encoded phenylalanine. In an earlier analysis of more than 550 of the donors, sequences lacking an unambiguous match to a single V gene segment were excluded. An earlier analysis of about 600 of the donors called V segments functional above 56.7% productive rearrangements and segregating when the between-donor standard deviation exceeded 5%. To diagnose cytomegalovirus status from the catalog of TCR beta chain sequences, a statistical classification framework was built. In a later analysis, V and J genes were assigned by comparing TCR nucleotide sequences against IMGT/GENE-DB human TR gene sequences. Using the TCRdist pipeline, a later analysis assigned CDR3 sequences along with most-parsimonious VDJ recombination scenarios. In a later analysis, each TCR beta chain was defined by its CDR3 amino acid sequence together with its V-gene family, and reads without a unique V-gene family were excluded. As a way to deal with suspected cross-contamination and a sequencing artifact, a later analysis dropped over 550 nucleotide sequences that were highly shared and had low generation probability. For each public chain, a later analysis derived a clonal expansion index from normalized ranks of inferred template counts within each repertoire. In a later analysis, generation probabilities were computed with a VDJ recombination model fitted to out-of-frame rearrangements, and the resulting probabilities were checked against IGoR. In a later analysis, TCR-TCR, TCR-HLA and TCR-CMV co-occurrence was scored with hypergeometric tests, and a repertoire-size bias correction was applied to TCR pairs. A later analysis estimated false discovery rates by permuting HLA or CMV assignments 20 times. A later analysis grouped co-occurring TCRs with DBSCAN, adding TCRdist sequence similarity when clustering within HLA-allele-positive subsets. Repertoires with fewer than 30,000 or more than 120,000 public chains, plus five repertoires with anomalous nucleotide sharing, were excluded from co-occurrence clustering. In TCRdb, the immuneACCESS table is reduced to in-frame sequences with V and J assigned. These tables do not hold every clone; where another copy was compared, an unresolved V gene accounts for under half, and the others remain unexplained. The D gene and trimming were derived from the DNA, and the V and J assignments and clone size from that table. For this sample there are 180,000 or so clones; roughly 75% appear just once. Together, the top ten hold about 7.6% of the sample.

Taken from cysteine to phenylalanine, the CDR3 has 14 residues. The read is trimmed to its CDR3 DNA, 42 bases read in frame from base 1. V loses 7 bases of germline sequence and J loses 10 bases, and the interval between the two ends is 22 bases. CDR1 and CDR2 are read off the germline V gene (reference sequence) as LNHDA and SQIVND. The cohort consisted of more than 650 healthy bone marrow donors. Cohort members were all nominally healthy when sampled, although unrecorded immune exposures were likely present. The donor tested CMV seropositive and was one of the 289 seropositive cohort members. Each donor provided a peripheral blood sample, and peripheral blood mononuclear cells were used for TCR beta sequencing. The Qiagen DNeasy Blood Extraction Kit was used to extract genomic DNA from the blood cell samples.

Sequenced: PBMCs. The TCR sequence derives from a woman aged 40 to 55 in good health and CMV-seropositive. The V gene is TRBV19 and the J gene is TRBJ1-1, with the D gene not clear enough to name. For the CDR3, the sequence is CASMSGGSDSGAFF. The DNA reads as follows: TGTGCCAGTATGTCGGGAGGGAGTGATAGTGGAGCTTTCTTT.